The 32 T cell receptor beta chains below all came from one sample that was sequenced in a study of control samples from healthy donors and cancer patients. Some clones are missing from TCRdb's copy, which holds only in-frame ones; the method was immunoSEQ multiplex PCR. The sample lists 150,000 to 200,000 clones; 90% to 95% were seen once. The sequenced material came from blood. The receptors were sampled from a woman between 18 and 30 years old in good health.

The chain employs TRBV27 and TRBJ2-3; D remains ambiguous. V was cut by 2 bases and J by 2 bases, with 11 bases left in between. The germline V gene encodes CDR1 MNHEY and CDR2 SMNVEV (reference sequence). There are 15 residues in the CDR3. The CDR3 nucleotides are TGTGCCAGCAGTTTAAGACTTTTTGCCACAGATACGCAGTATTTT. This gives the protein CASSLRLFATDTQYF.

Only one count was recorded for this clone. The CDR3 coding sequence is TGTGCCAGCACCGGACAGGGAGGAAGGAATGAGCAGTTCTTC. Its translation: CASTGQGGRNEQFF. The rearrangement links TRBV11-2 to TRBJ2-1, with 8 nucleotides matching TRBD1. Germline V gives CDR1 SGHAT, CDR2 FQNNGV. The CDR3 has 14 amino acids. J gave up 7 bases and V 7 bases, and 9 bases lay outside the gene matches.

The V gene is TRBV7-3, the J gene TRBJ1-1, with no clear D. Per germline, CDR1 SGHTA and CDR2 FQGTGA. V lost 1 base, J lost 0 bases, and 9 bases lay in between. The CDR3 is made up of 15 amino acids. CDR3 sequence reads: CASSLIRELNTEAFF. DNA for the CDR3: TGTGCCAGCAGCTTAATCCGGGAGTTGAACACTGAAGCTTTCTTT.

This sequence joins TRBV5-1 and TRBJ2-7; D possibly corresponds to TRBD1 (5 bases). Trimming removed 3 bases from V and 3 bases from J, with 13 bases in between. CDR1 and CDR2 (germline): SGHRS, YFSETQ. The CDR3 has 14 residues. The CDR3 bases are TGCGCCAGCAGCTCCAGCCAGGGTTACTACGAGCAGTACTTC. As protein: CASSSSQGYYEQYF.

V gene TRBV24-1 combines with J gene TRBJ2-1, with unresolved D. The germline V gene encodes CDR1 KGHDR and CDR2 SFDVKD. The CDR3 spans 15 residues. Between the trimmed V and J ends, which lost 3 bases and 10 bases, there was a span of 18 bases. The CDR3 reads CATSDPGLGTREQFF. CDR3 bases: TGTGCCACCAGTGATCCGGGTTTGGGAACAAGAGAGCAGTTCTTC.

This clone appeared once. This chain connects TRBV28 to TRBJ2-5, with TRBD1 matching 9 bases. Germline trimming cut 5 bases from V and 5 bases from J; bases unmatched to any gene: 3. This CDR3 is 13 amino acids long. Germline CDR1 reads MDHEN; CDR2 reads SYDVKM. CDR3 in amino acids: CASSDRGWETQYF. The CDR3 coding sequence is TGTGCCAGCAGTGACAGGGGGTGGGAGACCCAGTACTTC.

The J gene is TRBJ1-1, the V gene TRBV7-9; 9 nucleotides match TRBD1. V shed 5 bases, J shed 4 bases, and the junction held 11 bases outside the gene matches. Germline values: CDR1 SEHNR, CDR2 FQNEAQ (reference sequence). The CDR3 is made up of 16 amino acids. The CDR3 reads CASSHQGDRDITEAFF. CDR3 sequence (DNA): TGTGCCAGCAGCCATCAGGGGGACAGGGATATCACTGAAGCTTTCTTT.

With regard to this clone: At one end, the junction sequence differs from germline, possibly due to a read error. The chain links TRBV5-5 to TRBJ1-1, with D maybe TRBD1 (5 bases). The V gene's germline CDR1 is SGHKS and CDR2 YYEKEE (reference sequence). The CDR3 consists of 15 residues. CDR3 sequence (DNA): TGTGCCAGCAACGATATTCGGGAGGGGAACCCTGAAGCTTTCTTT. This gives the protein CASNDIREGNPEAFF. Complete variable domain (other parts from reference TRBV5-5 and TRBJ1-1): DAGVTQSPTHLIKTRGQQVTLRCSPISGHKSVSWYQQVLGQGPQFIFQYYEKEERGRGNFPDRFSARQFPNYSSELNVNALLLGDSALYLCASNDIREGNPEAFFGQGTRLTVV.

The V and J genes are TRBV7-2 and TRBJ2-7; D unresolved. Trimming took off 2 bases at V and 0 bases at J, with 11 bases between the two ends. Per the germline V gene, CDR1 is SGHTA and CDR2 is FQGNSA. The CDR3 has 15 residues. The chain's CDR3 is CASSLIGGSSYEQYF. CDR3 sequence (DNA): TGTGCCAGCAGCTTAATTGGCGGAAGCTCCTACGAGCAGTACTTC.

The CDR3 sequence is CASSSPGGLDRGPEAFF. In DNA form, the CDR3 reads TGTGCCAGCAGTTCCCCAGGGGGTCTGGACAGGGGCCCTGAAGCTTTCTTT. This sequence joins TRBV9 and TRBJ1-1; 9 bases align to TRBD1. This CDR3 has 17 amino acids. Germline values: CDR1 SGDLS, CDR2 YYNGEE. V trimming: 5 bases; J trimming: 6 bases; junction bases outside the gene matches: 17.

Turning to this clone: Other DNA sequences from this sample encode an identical CDR3 as well. The V gene is TRBV7-2, the J gene TRBJ1-1; the match to TRBD1 covers 8 bases. J lost 2 bases, V lost 5 bases, and 7 bases had no gene match. Germline-derived CDR1 and CDR2 are SGHTA and FQGNSA. There are 15 residues in the CDR3. The CDR3 reads CASSPRTGRNTEAFF. Here the CDR3 DNA reads TGTGCCAGCAGCCCCCGGACAGGGCGCAACACTGAAGCTTTCTTT. Combining the CDR3 with reference TRBV7-2 and TRBJ1-1 gives the whole variable domain GAGVSQSPSNKVTEKGKDVELRCDPISGHTALYWYRQSLGQGLEFLIYFQGNSAPDKSGLPSDRFSAERTGGSVSTLTIQRTQQEDSAVYLCASSPRTGRNTEAFFGQGTRLTVV.

This chain uses TRBV6-6 with TRBJ1-3, with a possible D match to TRBD1 (5 bases). The CDR3 is made up of 18 amino acids. Germline CDR1 and CDR2: MNHNY and SVGAGI (reference sequence). Trimming removed 5 bases at V and 0 bases at J, with 20 bases between. CDR3 loop: CASSRFRSSGGSGNTIYF. The CDR3 DNA sequence: TGTGCCAGCAGTCGATTTCGCTCCAGTGGGGGCTCTGGAAACACCATATATTTT.

The chain links TRBV9 to TRBJ1-1, with unresolved D. The germline V gene encodes CDR1 SGDLS and CDR2 YYNGEE. V lost 0 bases and J 0 bases, leaving 6 bases between the germline ends. The CDR3 has 14 amino acids. The CDR3 nucleotides read TGTGCCAGCAGCGTAGGGCATCTGAACACTGAAGCTTTCTTT. It is translated as CASSVGHLNTEAFF.

The chain recombines TRBV14 with TRBJ1-6; no clear D gene. Trimming cost V 4 bases and J 7 bases, with 8 bases left between them. The CDR3 loop spans 13 amino acids. In germline, CDR1 is SGHDN, CDR2 FVKESK. This CDR3 reads CASSLTRNSPLHF. For the CDR3, the DNA is TGTGCCAGCAGCCTGACCAGGAATTCACCCCTCCACTTT.

This chain links TRBV6-2 or TRBV6-3 with TRBJ2-7; D is ambiguous. Per germline, CDR1 MNHEY and CDR2 SVGEGT. The CDR3 consists of 13 residues. Deletions cut 5 bases from V and 0 bases from J, with 8 bases between. Written as DNA, the CDR3 is TGTGCCAGCAGTAAGGGCGACTCCTACGAGCAGTACTTC. It translates to CASSKGDSYEQYF.

This chain joins TRBV7-8 and TRBJ1-4; D is unresolved. V lost 5 bases and J 0 bases, leaving 10 bases between the germline ends. Germline V gene lookup returns CDR1 SGHVS and CDR2 FQNEAQ. CDR3 length: 15 residues. The CDR3 nucleotides are TGTGCCAGCAGCCCACAAGTTGCAACTAATGAAAAACTGTTTTTT. Translation: CASSPQVATNEKLFF.

The rearrangement links TRBV5-1 to TRBJ2-5, with D unresolved. V was clipped by 4 bases and J by 4 bases, with 14 bases between them. The CDR3 is made up of 14 amino acids. CDR1 SGHRS and CDR2 YFSETQ come from the germline V gene. CDR3 protein: CASSVTLSRETQYF. The CDR3 DNA follows: TGCGCCAGCAGCGTGACTCTATCCCGAGAGACCCAGTACTTC.

The rearrangement uses TRBV6-6 and TRBJ2-2, with 12 bases that match TRBD1. The CDR3 totals 17 residues. V shed 5 bases and J 6 bases; nucleotides not matched to a gene: 10. The germline gives CDR1 MNHNY, CDR2 SVGAGI (reference sequence). The CDR3 nucleotides are TGTGCCAGCAGTCACCCCCGGGACAGGGGGCCGGCCGGGGAGCTGTTTTTT. Translated, it gives CASSHPRDRGPAGELFF.

The chain couples TRBV6-1 to TRBJ1-2; TRBD1 aligns across 7 bases. The CDR3 runs 14 residues. The junction had 10 bases not matched to a gene; V was cut back by 5 bases and J by 7 bases. The germline V gene encodes CDR1 MNHNS and CDR2 SASEGT. CDR3 loop: CASSLVQGKGGYTF. The CDR3 DNA follows: TGTGCCAGCAGTTTAGTACAGGGGAAAGGTGGCTACACCTTC.

The rearrangement joins TRBV5-5 to TRBJ2-7; D remains ambiguous. V lost 4 bases and J lost 3, with 11 bases in between. The germline CDR1 and CDR2 sequences are SGHKS and YYEKEE (reference sequence). The CDR3 runs 13 residues. The CDR3 DNA reads TGTGCCAGCAGCCCCACCTTCGTCTACGAGCAGTACTTC. Protein sequence: CASSPTFVYEQYF. Combining the CDR3 with reference TRBV5-5 and TRBJ2-7 gives the whole variable domain DAGVTQSPTHLIKTRGQQVTLRCSPISGHKSVSWYQQVLGQGPQFIFQYYEKEERGRGNFPDRFSARQFPNYSSELNVNALLLGDSALYLCASSPTFVYEQYFGPGTRLTVT.

The J gene is TRBJ2-7, the V gene TRBV4-1, with 10 bases fitting TRBD1. The CDR3 has 17 amino acids. The trim removed 0 bases at V and 3 bases at J, leaving 8 bases unmatched. CDR1 and CDR2 from the germline V gene are MGHRA and YSYEKL. CDR3 in amino acids: CASSQDGRRTGGYEQYF. In DNA, the CDR3 is TGCGCCAGCAGCCAAGATGGTCGCAGGACAGGGGGCTACGAGCAGTACTTC.

The chain carries TRBV28 and TRBJ2-7; D is tentatively TRBD1 or TRBD2 (6 bases each). There are 14 residues in the CDR3. CDR1 is MDHEN and CDR2 is SYDVKM in the germline V gene. V lost 6 bases and J lost 2, with 14 bases in between. CDR3 region: CASSRIGGPYEQYF. In DNA, the CDR3 is TGTGCCAGCAGCCGAATCGGGGGCCCCTACGAGCAGTACTTC. The full variable domain, in which reference TRBV28 and TRBJ2-7 provide the parts outside the CDR3, is DVKVTQSSRYLVKRTGEKVFLECVQDMDHENMFWYRQDPGLGLRLIYFSYDVKMKEKGDIPEGYSVSREKKERFSLILESASTNQTSMYLCASSRIGGPYEQYFGPGTRLTVT.

The V call is TRBV3-1 (or the pseudogene TRBV3-2), the J call TRBJ1-4; D unclear. Trimming took off 1 base at V and 10 bases at J, with 13 bases between the two ends. The CDR3 has 14 amino acids. Germline-derived CDR1 and CDR2 are LGHDT and YNNKEL (reference sequence). DNA for the CDR3: TGTGCCAGCAGCCAAGTATCACGATTGGGAAAACTGTTTTTT. It is translated as CASSQVSRLGKLFF.

The V gene is TRBV5-1, the J gene TRBJ2-7; 8 bases agree with TRBD2. Germline V lookup: CDR1 SGHRS, CDR2 YFSETQ. This CDR3 region has 14 residues. Trimming removed 2 bases from V and 5 bases from J; junction bases left unmatched: 6. CDR3 DNA: TGCGCCAGCAGCTTAGCGGGAGTTTTAGACGAGCAGTACTTC. It specifies CASSLAGVLDEQYF.

The chain links TRBV11-2 to TRBJ1-1; D not certain. V lost 2 bases and J lost 1, with 2 bases in between. The CDR3 spans 12 residues. CDR1 is SGHAT, CDR2 FQNNGV, per germline. The CDR3 nucleotides read TGTGCCAGCAGCTTAACGAACACTGAAGCTTTCTTT. Amino acid sequence: CASSLTNTEAFF.

This clone is a singleton in its sample. The rearrangement joins TRBV5-1 to TRBJ1-1; D might be TRBD1 (6 bases). CDR1 and CDR2 from the germline V gene are SGHRS and YFSETQ. The V and J ends lost 2 bases and 1 base respectively, with 18 bases between them. This CDR3 region has 17 residues. The CDR3 is CASSLSFYRVQNTEAFF. The CDR3 nucleotides are TGCGCCAGCAGCTTATCATTCTACAGGGTGCAGAACACTGAAGCTTTCTTT.

The rearrangement links TRBV18 to TRBJ2-5; 7 nucleotides agree with TRBD1. The CDR3 is 16 amino acids. Losses at the gene ends were 3 bases for V and 5 bases for J; bases not matched to a gene: 12. Germline V CDR1 and CDR2: KGHSH, LQKENI. The CDR3 sequence is CASSPSSGDRGETQYF. In DNA form, the CDR3 reads TGTGCCAGCTCACCTTCAAGTGGGGACAGAGGGGAGACCCAGTACTTC.

V is TRBV7-2 and J is TRBJ2-7, with D uncertain. Germline assignment: CDR1 SGHTA and CDR2 FQGNSA. The CDR3 has 13 residues. V shed 5 bases and J shed 0 bases, with 8 bases lying between them. CDR3 coding DNA: TGTGCCAGCAGCAAAACTACCTCCTACGAGCAGTACTTC. Translated, it gives CASSKTTSYEQYF.

The V and J genes are TRBV5-1 and TRBJ2-3; weak D call: TRBD1 (6 bases). The CDR3 runs 15 residues. Per germline, CDR1 SGHRS and CDR2 YFSETQ. Trimming pared 4 bases from V and 4 bases from J, leaving 16 bases between. Written as DNA, the CDR3 is TGCGCCAGCAGCGAGTACAGGGTTGGGGCAGATACGCAGTATTTT. It is translated as CASSEYRVGADTQYF.

The chain couples TRBV19 to TRBJ1-2; possibly TRBD1 for D (6 bases). With 1 base removed from V and 0 bases from J, the gap between germline ends came to 9 bases. Germline CDR1 is LNHDA and CDR2 is SQIVND (reference sequence). The CDR3 loop spans 15 amino acids. The CDR3 is CASSIARGANYGYTF. The CDR3 DNA reads as TGTGCCAGTAGTATAGCCAGGGGAGCTAACTATGGCTACACCTTC.

The chain joins TRBV18 to TRBJ2-7; no clear D gene. CDR1 and CDR2 (germline): KGHSH, LQKENI. The CDR3 is 16 residues long. The V and J ends lost 2 bases and 3 bases respectively, with 17 bases between them. The CDR3 here is CASSPVQGGASYEQYF. CDR3 nucleotides: TGTGCCAGCTCACCAGTACAAGGCGGAGCAAGCTACGAGCAGTACTTC.

The V and J genes are TRBV28 and TRBJ1-1; D perhaps matches TRBD1 (5 bases). The V end lost 5 bases, the J end lost 6 bases, and 16 bases lay between the germline ends. The CDR3 extends over 14 amino acids. The germline gives CDR1 MDHEN, CDR2 SYDVKM. CDR3 loop: CASSLGTSWAEAFF. CDR3 nucleotide sequence: TGTGCCAGCAGTCTCGGGACCTCCTGGGCTGAAGCTTTCTTT.